This T cell receptor beta chain was identified in a study of identical twins. A universal primer site was incorporated via template switching, and the cDNA contained unique molecular identifiers. One entry per CDR3 protein results from TCRdb running MiXCR on the 5' RACE reads. The table shows just under 650,000 distinct CDR3 sequences, with under 8.5% occurring only once. The study, taken as a whole, reports: Less excess twin sharing appeared in beta out-of-frame sequences. The study based its conclusions on cross-sectional statistical analysis and did not follow the same donors.

This clonotype came up many times. Its antigen is still unknown. Germline CDR1 and CDR2: WSHSY and SAAADI. Trimming took 6 bases from V and 3 from J, leaving 12 bases between them. This CDR3 region has 14 residues. These same records also appear under a second study, on yellow fever vaccine responses in identical twins.

The V gene is TRBV10-2, the J gene TRBJ1-5, with D possibly matching TRBD1 (5 bases). The TCR was taken from a woman between 18 and 30 years old in good health. Sequencing used PBMCs. The CDR3: CASSRDVINQPQHF. DNA for the CDR3: TGCGCCAGCAGCAGGGACGTGATCAATCAGCCCCAGCATTTT.